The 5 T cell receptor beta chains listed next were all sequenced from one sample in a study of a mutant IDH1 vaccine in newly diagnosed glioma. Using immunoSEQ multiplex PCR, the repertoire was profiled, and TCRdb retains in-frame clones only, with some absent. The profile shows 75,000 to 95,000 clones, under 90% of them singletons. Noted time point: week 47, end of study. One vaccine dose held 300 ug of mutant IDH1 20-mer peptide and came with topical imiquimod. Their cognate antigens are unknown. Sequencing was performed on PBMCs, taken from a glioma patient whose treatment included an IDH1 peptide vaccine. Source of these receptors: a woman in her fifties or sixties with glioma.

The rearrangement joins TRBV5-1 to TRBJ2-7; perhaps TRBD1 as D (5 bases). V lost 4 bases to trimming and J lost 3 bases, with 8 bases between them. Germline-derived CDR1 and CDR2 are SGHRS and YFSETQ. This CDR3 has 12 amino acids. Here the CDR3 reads CASSRDSYEQYF. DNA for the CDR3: TGCGCCAGCAGCCGAGACAGCTACGAGCAGTACTTC.

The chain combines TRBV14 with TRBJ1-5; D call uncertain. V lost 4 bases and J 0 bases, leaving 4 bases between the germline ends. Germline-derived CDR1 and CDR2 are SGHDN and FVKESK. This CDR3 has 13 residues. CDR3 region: CASSRRSNQPQHF. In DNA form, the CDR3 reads TGTGCCAGCAGCCGTCGTAGCAATCAGCCCCAGCATTTT.

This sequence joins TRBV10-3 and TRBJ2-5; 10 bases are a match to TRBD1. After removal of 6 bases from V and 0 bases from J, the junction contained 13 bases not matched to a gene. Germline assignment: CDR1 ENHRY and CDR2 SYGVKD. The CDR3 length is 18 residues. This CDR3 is CAIRPSSPGQGNQETQYF. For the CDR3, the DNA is TGTGCCATCAGGCCCTCAAGCCCGGGACAGGGGAACCAAGAGACCCAGTACTTC.

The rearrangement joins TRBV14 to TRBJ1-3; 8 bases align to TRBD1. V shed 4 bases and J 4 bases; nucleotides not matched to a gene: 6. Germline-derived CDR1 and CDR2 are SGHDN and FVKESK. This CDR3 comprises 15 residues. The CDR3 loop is CASSPRQGQGNTIYF. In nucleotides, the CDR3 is TGTGCCAGCAGCCCCAGACAGGGGCAAGGAAACACCATATATTTT.

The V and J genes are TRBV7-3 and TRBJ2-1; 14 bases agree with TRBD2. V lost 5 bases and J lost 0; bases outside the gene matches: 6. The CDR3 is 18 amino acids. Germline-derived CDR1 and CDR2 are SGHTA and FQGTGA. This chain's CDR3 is CASSKTSGRVSSYNEQFF. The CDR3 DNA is TGTGCCAGCAGCAAGACTAGCGGGAGGGTAAGCTCCTACAATGAGCAGTTCTTC.